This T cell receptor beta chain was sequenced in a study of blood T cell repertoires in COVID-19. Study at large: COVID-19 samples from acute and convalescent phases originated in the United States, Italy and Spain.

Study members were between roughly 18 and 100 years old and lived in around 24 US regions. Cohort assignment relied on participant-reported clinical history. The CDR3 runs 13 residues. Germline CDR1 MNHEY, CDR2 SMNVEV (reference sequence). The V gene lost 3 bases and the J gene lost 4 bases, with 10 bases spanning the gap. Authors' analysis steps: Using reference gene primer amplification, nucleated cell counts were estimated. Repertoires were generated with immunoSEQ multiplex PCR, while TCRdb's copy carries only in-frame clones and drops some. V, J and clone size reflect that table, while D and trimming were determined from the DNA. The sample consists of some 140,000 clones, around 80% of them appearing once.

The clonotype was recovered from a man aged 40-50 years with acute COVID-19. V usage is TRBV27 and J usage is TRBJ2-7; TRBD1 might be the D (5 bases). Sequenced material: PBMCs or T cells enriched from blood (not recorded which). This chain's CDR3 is CASSFPGQYEQYF. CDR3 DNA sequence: TGTGCCAGCAGTTTCCCAGGGCAGTACGAGCAGTACTTC.